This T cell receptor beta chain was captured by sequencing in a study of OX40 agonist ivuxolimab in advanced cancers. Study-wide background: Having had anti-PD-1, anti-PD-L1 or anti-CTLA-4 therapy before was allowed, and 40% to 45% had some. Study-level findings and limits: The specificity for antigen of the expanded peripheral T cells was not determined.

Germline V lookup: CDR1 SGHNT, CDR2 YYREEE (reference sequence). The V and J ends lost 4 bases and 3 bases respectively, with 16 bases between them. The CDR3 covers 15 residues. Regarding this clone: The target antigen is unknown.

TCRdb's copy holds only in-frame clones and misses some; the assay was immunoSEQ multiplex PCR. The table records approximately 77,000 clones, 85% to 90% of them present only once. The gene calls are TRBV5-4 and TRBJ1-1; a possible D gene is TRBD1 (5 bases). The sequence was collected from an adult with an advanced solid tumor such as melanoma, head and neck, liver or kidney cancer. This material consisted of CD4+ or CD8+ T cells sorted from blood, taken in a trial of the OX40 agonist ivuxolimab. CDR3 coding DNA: TGTGCCAGCAGCCATCGACAGACTCCATACACTGAAGCTTTCTTT. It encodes CASSHRQTPYTEAFF.